The clone carrying this TCR beta chain was found a few times. What it recognizes is unknown. These data come from a study of CD8+ T cells in alopecia areata. Study summary: Tofacitinib administration to treated patients was oral, at 5 to 10 mg twice daily. The drug, tofacitinib, lasted 6 to 18 months, followed by 6 months off drug. Percent of scalp involved defined treated patients' severity scores. Points from the study as a whole: Many expanded lesional clones persisted during tofacitinib (in both scalp and blood).

The germline CDR1 and CDR2 sequences are MNHEY and SVGAGI. The CDR3 runs 15 residues. The ends lost 0 bases at V and 3 bases at J; junction bases unmatched: 1. In each case, RNA was isolated and then reverse transcribed into cDNA as the sequencing template. Data came from immunoSEQ multiplex PCR; TCRdb stores just in-frame clones and leaves some out. Among over 100,000 clones, about half were seen once, and the ten largest hold roughly 0.5%. Documented treatment: oral pan-JAK inhibitor, 5-10 mg twice daily. The source of this sequence is a human donor with alopecia areata. The sequencing here drew on CD4+ T cells sorted from blood, taken at week 4, from a patient treated with tofacitinib. This rearrangement joins TRBV6-5 to TRBJ2-7; 11 bases align to TRBD2. CDR3 DNA: TGTGCCAGCAGTTACTCGACTAGCGGGGACTACGAGCAGTACTTC. Translation gives CASSYSTSGDYEQYF.